The present entry profiles one T cell receptor (beta chain) with its context. The antigen remains unidentified. Germline CDR1 SGHVS, CDR2 FNYEAQ. V was cut by 0 bases and J by 1 base, with 1 base left in between. The CDR3 is 13 amino acids. These data originate in a study of T cell responses to AZD1222 COVID-19 vaccine. This table comes from immunoSEQ multiplex PCR, and its TCRdb copy is limited to in-frame clones, with some not included. The table shows about 80,000 clones, with around 93% occurring only once. Study outcomes and limitations: Sampling captured repertoires only after the peak T cell response.

The chain is built from TRBV7-6 and TRBJ1-5; D gene unclear. The sequencing used peripheral blood, collected 28 days after the second AZD1222 dose. The clonotype originates from an adult who received the AZD1222 COVID-19 vaccine. The CDR3 nucleotides are TGTGCCAGCAGCTTAGCCAGCAATCAGCCCCAGCATTTT. Protein: CASSLASNQPQHF.